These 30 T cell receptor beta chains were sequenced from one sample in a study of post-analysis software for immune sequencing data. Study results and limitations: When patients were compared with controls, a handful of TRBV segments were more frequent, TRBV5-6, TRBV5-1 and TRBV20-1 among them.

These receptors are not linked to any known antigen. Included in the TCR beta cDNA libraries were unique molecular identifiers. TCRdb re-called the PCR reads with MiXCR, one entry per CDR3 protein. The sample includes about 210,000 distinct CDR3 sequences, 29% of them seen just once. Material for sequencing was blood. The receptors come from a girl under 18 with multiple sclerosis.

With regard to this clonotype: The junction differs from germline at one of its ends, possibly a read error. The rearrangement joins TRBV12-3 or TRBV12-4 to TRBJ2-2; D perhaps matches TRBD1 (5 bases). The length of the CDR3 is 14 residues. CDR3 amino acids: CAGSDRTNTGELFF. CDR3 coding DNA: TGTGCCGGCAGCGACAGAACGAACACCGGGGAGCTGTTTTTT.

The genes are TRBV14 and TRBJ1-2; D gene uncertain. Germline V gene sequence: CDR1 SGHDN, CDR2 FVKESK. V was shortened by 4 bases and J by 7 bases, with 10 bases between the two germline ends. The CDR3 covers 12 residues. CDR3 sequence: CASSLQKTGYTF. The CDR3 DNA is TGTGCCAGCAGCCTACAGAAAACTGGCTACACCTTC.

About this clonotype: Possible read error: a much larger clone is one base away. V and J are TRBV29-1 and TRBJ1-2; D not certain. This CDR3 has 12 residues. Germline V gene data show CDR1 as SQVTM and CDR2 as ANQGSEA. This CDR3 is CSAEETTYGYTF. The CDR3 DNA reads TGCAGCGCTGAAGAGACGACCTATGGCTACACCTTC.

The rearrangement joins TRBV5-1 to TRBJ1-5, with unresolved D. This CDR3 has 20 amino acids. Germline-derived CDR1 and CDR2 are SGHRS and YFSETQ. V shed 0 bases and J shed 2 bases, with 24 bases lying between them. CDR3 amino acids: CASSLESSSKRAVGNQPQHF. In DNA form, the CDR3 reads TGCGCCAGCAGCTTGGAGAGTAGTAGTAAAAGGGCCGTTGGCAATCAGCCCCAGCATTTT.

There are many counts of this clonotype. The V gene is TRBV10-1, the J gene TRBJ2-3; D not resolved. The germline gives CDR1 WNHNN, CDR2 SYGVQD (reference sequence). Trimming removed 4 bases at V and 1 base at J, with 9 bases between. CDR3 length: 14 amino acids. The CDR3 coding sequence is TGCGCCAGCAGTGCAAGATTCGGCACAGATACGCAGTATTTT. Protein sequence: CASSARFGTDTQYF.

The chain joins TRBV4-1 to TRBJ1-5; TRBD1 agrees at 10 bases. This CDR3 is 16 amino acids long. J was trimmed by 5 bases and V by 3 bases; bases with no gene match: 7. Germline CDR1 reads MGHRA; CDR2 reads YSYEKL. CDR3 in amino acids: CASSHRDRGQYQPQHF. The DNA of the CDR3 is TGCGCCAGCAGCCATCGAGACAGGGGGCAATATCAGCCCCAGCATTTT.

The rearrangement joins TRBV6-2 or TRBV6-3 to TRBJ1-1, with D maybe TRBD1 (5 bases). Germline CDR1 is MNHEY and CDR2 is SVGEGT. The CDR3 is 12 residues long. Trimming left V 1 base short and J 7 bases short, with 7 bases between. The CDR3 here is CASSYWGVEAFF. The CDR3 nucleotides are TGTGCCAGCAGTTACTGGGGGGTTGAAGCTTTCTTT.

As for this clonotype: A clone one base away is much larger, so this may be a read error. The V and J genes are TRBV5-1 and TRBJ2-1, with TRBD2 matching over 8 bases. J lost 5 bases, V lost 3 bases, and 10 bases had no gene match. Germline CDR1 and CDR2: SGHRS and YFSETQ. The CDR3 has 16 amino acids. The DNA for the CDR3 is TGCGCCAGCAGCTCAGAAATAGCGGGGAGGAACAATGAGCAGTTCTTC. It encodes CASSSEIAGRNNEQFF.

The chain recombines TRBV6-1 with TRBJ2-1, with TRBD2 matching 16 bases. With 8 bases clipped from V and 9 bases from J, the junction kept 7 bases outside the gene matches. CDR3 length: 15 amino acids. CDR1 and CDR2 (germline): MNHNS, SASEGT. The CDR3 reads CASGGTSGRGSEQFF. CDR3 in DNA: TGTGCCAGCGGGGGGACTAGCGGGAGGGGCAGTGAGCAGTTCTTC.

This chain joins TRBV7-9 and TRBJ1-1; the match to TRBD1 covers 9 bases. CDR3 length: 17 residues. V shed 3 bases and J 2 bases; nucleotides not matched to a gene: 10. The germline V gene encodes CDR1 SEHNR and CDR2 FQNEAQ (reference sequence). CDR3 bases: TGTGCCAGCAGCTTTAAGGGACAGGGACTTTCTAACACTGAAGCTTTCTTT. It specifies CASSFKGQGLSNTEAFF.

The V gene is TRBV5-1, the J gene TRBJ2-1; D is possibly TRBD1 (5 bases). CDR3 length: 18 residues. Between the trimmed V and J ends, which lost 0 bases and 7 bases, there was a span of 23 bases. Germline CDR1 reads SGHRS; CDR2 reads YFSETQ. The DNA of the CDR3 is TGCGCCAGCAGCTTGGCCAGGGCAGGCCTAAACTACGGGAATGAGCAGTTCTTC. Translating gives CASSLARAGLNYGNEQFF.

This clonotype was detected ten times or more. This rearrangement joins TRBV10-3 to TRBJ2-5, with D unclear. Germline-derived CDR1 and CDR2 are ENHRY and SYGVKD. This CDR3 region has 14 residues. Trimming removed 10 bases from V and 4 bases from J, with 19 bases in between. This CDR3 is CATSPRPRAETQYF. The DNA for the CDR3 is TGTGCCACCAGCCCTAGGCCTAGGGCAGAGACCCAGTACTTC.

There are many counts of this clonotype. The CDR3 bases are TGTGCCACCAGTGATTTAGGTTCTAAACAAGAGACCCAGTACTTC. Encoded protein: CATSDLGSKQETQYF. This sequence joins TRBV24-1 and TRBJ2-5; D call uncertain. Germline CDR1 and CDR2: KGHDR and SFDVKD. With 1 base removed from V and 2 bases from J, the gap between germline ends came to 10 bases. This CDR3 is built from 15 residues.

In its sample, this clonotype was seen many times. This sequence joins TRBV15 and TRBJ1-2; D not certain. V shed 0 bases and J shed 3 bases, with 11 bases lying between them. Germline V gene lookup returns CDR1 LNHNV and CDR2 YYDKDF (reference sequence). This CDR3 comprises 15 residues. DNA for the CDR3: TGTGCCACCAGCAGAGATCTAAGGGATCACTATGGCTACACCTTC. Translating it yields CATSRDLRDHYGYTF.

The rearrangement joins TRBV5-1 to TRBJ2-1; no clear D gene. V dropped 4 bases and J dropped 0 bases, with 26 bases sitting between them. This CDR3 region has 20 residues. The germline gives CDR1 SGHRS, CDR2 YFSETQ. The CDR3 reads CASSQDPPLASLSSYNEQFF. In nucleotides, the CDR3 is TGCGCCAGCAGCCAGGACCCCCCCCTCGCGTCCTTAAGCTCCTACAATGAGCAGTTCTTC. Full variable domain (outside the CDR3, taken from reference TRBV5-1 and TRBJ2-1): KAGVTQTPRYLIKTRGQQVTLSCSPISGHRSVSWYQQTPGQGLQFLFEYFSETQRNKGNFPGRFSGRQFSNSRSEMNVSTLELGDSALYLCASSQDPPLASLSSYNEQFFGPGTRLTVL.

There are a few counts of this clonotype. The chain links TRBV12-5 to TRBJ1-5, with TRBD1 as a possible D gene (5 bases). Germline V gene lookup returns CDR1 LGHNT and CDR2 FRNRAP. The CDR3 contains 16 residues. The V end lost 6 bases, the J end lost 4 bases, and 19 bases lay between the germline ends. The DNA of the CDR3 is TGTGCTAGTGGCAAAGCCGACAGTCAGGATAATCAGCCCCAGCATTTT. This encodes CASGKADSQDNQPQHF.

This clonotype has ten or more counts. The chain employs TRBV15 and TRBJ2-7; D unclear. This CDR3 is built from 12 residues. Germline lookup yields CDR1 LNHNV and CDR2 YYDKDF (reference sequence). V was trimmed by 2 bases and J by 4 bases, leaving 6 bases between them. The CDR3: CATSRSLYEQYF. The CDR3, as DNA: TGTGCCACCAGCAGATCTCTTTACGAGCAGTACTTC.

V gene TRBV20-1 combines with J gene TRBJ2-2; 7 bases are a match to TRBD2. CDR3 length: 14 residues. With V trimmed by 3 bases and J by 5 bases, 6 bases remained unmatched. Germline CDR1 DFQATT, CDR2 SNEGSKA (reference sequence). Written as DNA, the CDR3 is TGCAGTGCTAGTGGCGGGAGCGAGACCGGGGAGCTGTTTTTT. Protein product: CSASGGSETGELFF.

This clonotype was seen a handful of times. The CDR3 coding sequence is TGCAGTGCTAGAGATGAACATCGGAGTTCCTACGAGCAGTACTTC. It specifies CSARDEHRSSYEQYF. V is TRBV20-1 and J is TRBJ2-7; D not resolved. V shed 0 bases and J shed 1 base, with 13 bases lying between them. Germline assignment: CDR1 DFQATT and CDR2 SNEGSKA (reference sequence). The CDR3 is 15 amino acids.

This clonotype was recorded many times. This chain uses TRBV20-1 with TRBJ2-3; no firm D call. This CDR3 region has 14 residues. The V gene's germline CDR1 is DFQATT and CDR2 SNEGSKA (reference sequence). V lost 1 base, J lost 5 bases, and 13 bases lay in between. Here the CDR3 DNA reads TGCAGTGCTAGAGGTTGGGATCTGGGAGATACGCAGTATTTT. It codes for CSARGWDLGDTQYF.

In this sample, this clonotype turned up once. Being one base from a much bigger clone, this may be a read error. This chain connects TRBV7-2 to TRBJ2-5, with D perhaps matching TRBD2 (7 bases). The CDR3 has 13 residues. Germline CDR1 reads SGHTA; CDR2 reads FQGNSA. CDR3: CASSLGAGETRYF. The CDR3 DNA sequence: TGTGCCAGCAGCTTGGGGGCGGGAGAGACCCGGTACTTC.

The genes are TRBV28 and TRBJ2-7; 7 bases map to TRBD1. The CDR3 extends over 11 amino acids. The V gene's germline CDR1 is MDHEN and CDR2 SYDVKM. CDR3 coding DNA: TGTGCAAGGGACAGAGCCTACGAGCAGTACTTC. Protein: CARDRAYEQYF.

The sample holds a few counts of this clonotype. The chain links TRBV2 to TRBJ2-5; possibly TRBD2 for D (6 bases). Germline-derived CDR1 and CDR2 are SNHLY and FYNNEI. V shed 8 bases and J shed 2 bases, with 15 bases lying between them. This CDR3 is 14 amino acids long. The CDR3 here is CASRRRGSQETQYF. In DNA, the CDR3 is TGTGCCAGCCGGCGGCGGGGCTCACAAGAGACCCAGTACTTC.

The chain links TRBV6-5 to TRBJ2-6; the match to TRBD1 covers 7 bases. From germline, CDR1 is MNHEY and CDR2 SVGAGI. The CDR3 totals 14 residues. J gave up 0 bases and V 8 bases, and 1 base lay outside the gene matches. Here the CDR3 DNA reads TGTGCCAGCGGACAGGCCTCTGGGGCCAACGTCCTGACTTTC. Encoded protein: CASGQASGANVLTF.

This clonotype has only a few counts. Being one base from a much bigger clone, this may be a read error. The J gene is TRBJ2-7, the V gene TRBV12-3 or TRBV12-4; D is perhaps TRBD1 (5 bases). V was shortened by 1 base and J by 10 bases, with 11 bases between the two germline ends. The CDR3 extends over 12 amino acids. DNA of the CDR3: TGTGCCAGCAGTTTAGGAGTTGGGGCCCAGTACTTC. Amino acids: CASSLGVGAQYF.

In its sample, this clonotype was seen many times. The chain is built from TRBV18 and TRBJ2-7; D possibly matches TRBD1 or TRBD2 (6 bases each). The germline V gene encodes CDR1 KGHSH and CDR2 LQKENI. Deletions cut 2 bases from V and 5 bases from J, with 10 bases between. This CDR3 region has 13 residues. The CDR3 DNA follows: TGTGCCAGCTCACCAGGGGGGCAACACGAGCAGTACTTC. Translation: CASSPGGQHEQYF.

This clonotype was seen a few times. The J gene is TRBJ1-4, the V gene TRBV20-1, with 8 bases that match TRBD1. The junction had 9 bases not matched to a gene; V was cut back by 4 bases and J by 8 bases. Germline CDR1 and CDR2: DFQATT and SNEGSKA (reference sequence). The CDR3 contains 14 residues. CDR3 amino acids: CSAKTDRVDEKLFF. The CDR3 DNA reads TGCAGTGCTAAGACGGACAGGGTTGACGAAAAACTGTTTTTT.

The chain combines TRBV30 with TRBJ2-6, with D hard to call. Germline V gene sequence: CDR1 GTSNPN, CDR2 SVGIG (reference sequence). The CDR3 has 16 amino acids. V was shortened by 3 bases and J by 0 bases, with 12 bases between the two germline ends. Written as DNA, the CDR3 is TGTGCCTGGAGCTCCGTTGACATCTCTGGGGCCAACGTCCTGACTTTC. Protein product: CAWSSVDISGANVLTF.

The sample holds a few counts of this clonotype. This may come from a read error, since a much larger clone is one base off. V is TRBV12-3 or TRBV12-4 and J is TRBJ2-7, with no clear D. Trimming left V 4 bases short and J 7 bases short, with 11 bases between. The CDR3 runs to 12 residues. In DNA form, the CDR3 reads TGTGCCAGCAGTTCATTGTACAATGAGCAGTACTTC. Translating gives CASSSLYNEQYF.

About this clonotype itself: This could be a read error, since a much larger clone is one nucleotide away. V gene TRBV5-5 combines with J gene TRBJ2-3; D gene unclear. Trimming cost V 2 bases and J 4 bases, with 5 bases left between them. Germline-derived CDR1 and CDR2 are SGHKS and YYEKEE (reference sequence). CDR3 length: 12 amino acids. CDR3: CASSLPADTQYF. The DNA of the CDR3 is TGTGCCAGCAGCTTACCCGCAGATACGCAGTATTTT.